The 22 T cell receptor beta chains below were found in one sample sequenced in a study of T cell responses to AZD1222 COVID-19 vaccine. Data came from immunoSEQ multiplex PCR; TCRdb stores just in-frame clones and leaves some out. The data show 150,000 to 170,000 clones, 70% to 90% seen once. The sequencing used peripheral blood, collected on day 0 of MenACWY control vaccination. The source of these receptors is an adult in good health.

The chain joins TRBV19 to TRBJ1-1; weak D call: TRBD1 (6 bases). This CDR3 region has 12 residues. Germline CDR1 LNHDA, CDR2 SQIVND (reference sequence). The ends were cut back, 7 bases at V and 7 bases at J, with 13 bases in the middle. The CDR3 DNA is TGTGCCAGTACCCTAACAGGGAGTGAAGCTTTCTTT. Its protein product is CASTLTGSEAFF.

The genes are TRBV6-5 and TRBJ2-1; D may match TRBD1 or TRBD2 (5 bases each). This CDR3 is built from 15 residues. The V and J ends lost 4 bases and 5 bases respectively, with 15 bases between them. Germline V CDR1 and CDR2: MNHEY, SVGAGI. This chain's CDR3 is CASSSGPLRNNEQFF. CDR3 bases: TGTGCCAGCAGTTCGGGACCACTACGGAACAATGAGCAGTTCTTC.

This rearrangement joins TRBV2 to TRBJ1-4; D remains unclear. This CDR3 is built from 13 residues. V lost 6 bases to trimming and J lost 8 bases, with 13 bases between them. CDR1 SNHLY and CDR2 FYNNEI come from the germline V gene. The chain's CDR3 is CASSKNVAEKLFF. The CDR3, as DNA: TGTGCCAGCAGCAAAAACGTGGCGGAAAAACTGTTTTTT.

In regard to this clone: The junction and the germline gene differ at one end; a read error may be behind it. The chain joins TRBV6-5 to TRBJ1-5; 9 bases are a match to TRBD1. Germline CDR1 and CDR2: MNHEY and SVGAGI. The CDR3 runs 15 residues. CDR3: CASSDSGQGIQPQHF. The CDR3 region has the DNA TGTGCCAGCAGTGACTCGGGACAGGGCATTCAGCCCCAGCATTTT.

This chain uses TRBV30 with TRBJ1-6; D is unclear. The V end lost 3 bases, the J end lost 6 bases, and 3 bases lay between the germline ends. This CDR3 is 11 amino acids long. CDR1 is GTSNPN and CDR2 is SVGIG in the germline V gene (reference sequence). DNA for the CDR3: TGTGCCTGGAGGACTAATTCACCCCTCCACTTT. Amino acids: CAWRTNSPLHF.

The chain uses TRBV12-3 or TRBV12-4 and TRBJ2-7; 8 bases match TRBD1. CDR3 length equals 13 residues. After removal of 6 bases from V and 5 bases from J, the junction contained 6 bases not matched to a gene. The DNA of the CDR3 is TGTGCCAGCAGCCGCGACAGGGGCCACGAGCAGTACTTC. It translates to CASSRDRGHEQYF.

Concerning this clone itself: The junction departs from germline at one end; a sequencing error may be responsible. This chain connects TRBV19 to TRBJ2-6; TRBD1 matches at 7 bases. This CDR3 has 16 residues. Germline CDR1 is LNHDA and CDR2 is SQIVND (reference sequence). This CDR3 reads CASSVDRAAGANVLTF. CDR3 bases: TGTGCCAGTAGTGTAGACAGGGCTGCTGGGGCCAACGTCCTGACTTTC.

The DNA of the CDR3 is TGTGCCAGTAGTCCTCGGACCGGCGGGACTTACGAGCAGTACTTC. Translating gives CASSPRTGGTYEQYF. V gene TRBV19 combines with J gene TRBJ2-7; weak D call: TRBD2 (6 bases). Trimming took off 5 bases at V and 4 bases at J, with 18 bases between the two ends. The CDR3 length is 15 residues. CDR1 is LNHDA and CDR2 is SQIVND in the germline V gene (reference sequence).

The chain combines TRBV19 with TRBJ2-1; TRBD2 agrees at 9 bases. The V gene's germline CDR1 is LNHDA and CDR2 SQIVND (reference sequence). V shed 5 bases and J 6 bases; nucleotides not matched to a gene: 8. The CDR3 runs 15 residues. The CDR3 spells CASSLGLAQGNEQFF. In DNA form, the CDR3 reads TGTGCCAGTAGTCTGGGACTAGCTCAGGGCAATGAGCAGTTCTTC.

The chain is built from TRBV6-6 and TRBJ2-2; D possibly uses TRBD1 or TRBD2 (5 bases each). V was clipped by 5 bases and J by 0 bases, with 16 bases between them. Germline V lookup: CDR1 MNHNY, CDR2 SVGAGI (reference sequence). The CDR3 is 17 residues long. CDR3 sequence (DNA): TGTGCCAGCAGTCGCGCCCCGGGGCGGGCGAACACCGGGGAGCTGTTTTTT. Amino acid sequence: CASSRAPGRANTGELFF.

This chain links TRBV2 with TRBJ2-3; D is unclear. The V end lost 3 bases, the J end lost 6 bases, and 16 bases lay between the germline ends. CDR1 SNHLY and CDR2 FYNNEI come from the germline V gene. The CDR3 runs 15 residues. The CDR3 DNA reads as TGTGCCAGCAGTGAGGGCACAAGCGTGGTCGATACGCAGTATTTT. Its translation: CASSEGTSVVDTQYF.

This clone was counted a few times. CDR3 sequence: CASSISLYYNEQFF. The CDR3 DNA reads TGTGCCAGTAGTATCTCGCTATACTACAATGAGCAGTTCTTC. This chain links TRBV19 with TRBJ2-1; D unclear. The CDR3 is made up of 14 amino acids. V was cut by 3 bases and J by 3 bases, with 9 bases left in between. Germline loops: CDR1 LNHDA, CDR2 SQIVND (reference sequence).

The genes are TRBV5-1 and TRBJ1-1, with 7 positions matching TRBD1. This CDR3 is 12 amino acids long. CDR1 and CDR2 from the germline V gene are SGHRS and YFSETQ. The V and J ends lost 4 bases and 7 bases, in that order; junction bases with no gene match: 4. CDR3 residues: CASSPTGFEAFF. Written as DNA, the CDR3 is TGCGCCAGCAGCCCGACAGGGTTTGAAGCTTTCTTT.

The rearrangement joins TRBV7-2 to TRBJ1-1; no clear D gene. Germline V gene lookup returns CDR1 SGHTA and CDR2 FQGNSA. V lost 5 bases, J lost 5 bases, and 6 bases lay in between. The CDR3 is 11 residues long. CDR3 region: CASSRRTEAFF. As DNA, the CDR3 is TGTGCCAGCAGCCGGAGGACTGAAGCTTTCTTT.

The chain recombines TRBV7-2 with TRBJ2-6; no definite D call. The germline V gene encodes CDR1 SGHTA and CDR2 FQGNSA. The CDR3 totals 18 residues. V gave up 2 bases and J gave up 0 bases, with 14 bases separating them. CDR3 sequence: CASSLRLVKASGANVLTF. The CDR3 bases are TGTGCCAGCAGCTTAAGGTTGGTCAAGGCCTCTGGGGCCAACGTCCTGACTTTC. Supplemented by reference TRBV7-2 and TRBJ2-6, the full variable domain reads GAGVSQSPSNKVTEKGKDVELRCDPISGHTALYWYRQSLGQGLEFLIYFQGNSAPDKSGLPSDRFSAERTGGSVSTLTIQRTQQEDSAVYLCASSLRLVKASGANVLTFGAGSRLTVL.

This clone came up once. CDR3 region: CASSQPQGSANSPLHF. The CDR3 DNA sequence: TGCGCCAGCAGCCAGCCACAGGGAAGCGCCAATTCACCCCTCCACTTT. The chain links TRBV4-1 to TRBJ1-6, with D perhaps TRBD1 (6 bases). V lost 3 bases and J lost 7, with 16 bases in between. Germline V lookup: CDR1 MGHRA, CDR2 YSYEKL. CDR3 length: 16 residues.

Within the sample, this clone is medium-sized. The rearrangement joins TRBV19 to TRBJ2-7; 8 bases fit TRBD1. The CDR3 runs to 13 residues. Trimming at V came to 7 bases and at J to 5 bases, leaving 7 bases not matched to a gene. Germline values: CDR1 LNHDA, CDR2 SQIVND (reference sequence). The CDR3 protein is CASTPQGDNEQYV. Written as DNA, the CDR3 is TGTGCCAGTACCCCACAGGGGGACAACGAGCAGTACGTC.

The V call is TRBV25-1, the J call TRBJ2-1; D is perhaps TRBD1 (6 bases). The CDR3 runs to 16 residues. Per germline, CDR1 MGHDK and CDR2 SYGVNS. V lost 8 bases and J 4 bases, leaving 21 bases between the germline ends. The CDR3 nucleotides are TGTGCCAGCCTTTCCTCCGGGACACCAAAATACAATGAGCAGTTCTTC. Translation gives CASLSSGTPKYNEQFF.

This rearrangement joins TRBV2 to TRBJ2-5; no clear D gene. Trimming pared 6 bases from V and 1 base from J, leaving 9 bases between. Germline assignment: CDR1 SNHLY and CDR2 FYNNEI. CDR3 length equals 13 residues. CDR3 loop: CASRESSQETQYF. CDR3 DNA: TGTGCCAGCAGGGAAAGCAGCCAAGAGACCCAGTACTTC.

The V gene is TRBV3-1 (or the pseudogene TRBV3-2), the J gene TRBJ1-2; D gene unclear. This CDR3 is 12 amino acids long. V was trimmed by 1 base and J by 7 bases, leaving 7 bases between them. Germline V gene lookup returns CDR1 LGHDT and CDR2 YNNKEL (reference sequence). The CDR3 region has the DNA TGTGCCAGCAGCCAAGCCCCGTCTGGCTACACCTTC. It codes for CASSQAPSGYTF.

This chain connects TRBV4-3 to TRBJ2-1, with D uncertain. Per germline, CDR1 LGHNA and CDR2 YSLEER. This CDR3 is built from 17 residues. V lost 0 bases, J lost 3 bases, and 15 bases lay in between. The CDR3 region has the DNA TGCGCCAGCAGCCAAGAAGCTCAAGGGCAGGACTACAATGAGCAGTTCTTC. This translates into CASSQEAQGQDYNEQFF.

The rearrangement links TRBV6-1 to TRBJ2-7; D call uncertain. Germline V gene lookup returns CDR1 MNHNS and CDR2 SASEGT. The V end lost 2 bases, the J end lost 0 bases, and 5 bases lay between the germline ends. This CDR3 spans 13 amino acids. CDR3 in amino acids: CASSERLSYEQYV. CDR3 sequence (DNA): TGTGCCAGCAGTGAACGGCTCTCCTACGAGCAGTACGTC.